One and the same sample provided the 28 T cell receptor beta chains below, sequenced in a study of shared clonotypes between healthy human individuals. The repertoire was sequenced with immunoSEQ multiplex PCR; TCRdb's copy has only in-frame clones and lacks some. This table holds some 2.4 million clones, approximately 93% found once. Specimen: naive CD4+ T cells from PBMCs. Subset indicated: CD45RA+ positively selected. These receptors originate from a man between 18 and 29 years old in good health. Some clones in this sample may be carry-over from other donors' samples.

The rearrangement uses TRBV18 and TRBJ1-5; D is possibly TRBD1 (6 bases). V was clipped by 5 bases and J by 4 bases, with 12 bases between them. The CDR3 runs 14 residues. Germline lookup yields CDR1 KGHSH and CDR2 LQKENI. CDR3 coding DNA: TGTGCCAGCTCAGCAGGACAGTCGAATCAGCCCCAGCATTTT. This translates into CASSAGQSNQPQHF.

This chain uses TRBV4-2 with TRBJ2-7, with TRBD2 as a possible D gene (6 bases). The CDR3 extends over 16 amino acids. V was clipped by 0 bases and J by 6 bases, with 18 bases between them. Germline V gene sequence: CDR1 LGHNA, CDR2 YNFKEQ. The CDR3 DNA follows: TGTGCCAGCAGCCAAGATCTATCCGGGAGCTTCGCCGAGCAGTACTTC. Amino acid sequence: CASSQDLSGSFAEQYF.

J is TRBJ2-5 and V is TRBV5-4; D is perhaps TRBD1 or TRBD2 (5 bases each). This CDR3 contains 15 residues. V was shortened by 4 bases and J by 0 bases, with 13 bases between the two germline ends. Per germline, CDR1 SGHNT and CDR2 YYREEE (reference sequence). The CDR3 DNA reads as TGTGCCAGCAGCCCACAGACGGGACACCAAGAGACCCAGTACTTC. Its protein product is CASSPQTGHQETQYF.

The chain uses TRBV19 and TRBJ2-7, with D perhaps assigned TRBD1 or TRBD2 (5 bases each). Trimming removed 0 bases at V and 0 bases at J, with 9 bases between. This CDR3 has 15 residues. CDR1 and CDR2 from the germline V gene are LNHDA and SQIVND (reference sequence). CDR3 amino acids: CASSIELGASYEQYF. The CDR3 DNA follows: TGTGCCAGTAGTATAGAGCTCGGGGCCTCCTACGAGCAGTACTTC.

The chain employs TRBV7-2 and TRBJ2-1; 8 bases are a match to TRBD2. From germline, CDR1 is SGHTA and CDR2 FQGNSA. Trimming took 4 bases from V and 12 from J; bases not matched to a gene: 2. The CDR3 extends over 11 amino acids. CDR3: CASSSGTRQFF. The DNA of the CDR3 is TGTGCCAGCAGCTCCGGGACTAGGCAGTTCTTC. Supplemented by reference TRBV7-2 and TRBJ2-1, the full variable domain reads GAGVSQSPSNKVTEKGKDVELRCDPISGHTALYWYRQSLGQGLEFLIYFQGNSAPDKSGLPSDRFSAERTGGSVSTLTIQRTQQEDSAVYLCASSSGTRQFFGPGTRLTVL.

The V gene is TRBV5-4, the J gene TRBJ1-5; tentatively, D is TRBD1 (5 bases). Germline values: CDR1 SGHNT, CDR2 YYREEE (reference sequence). This CDR3 region has 13 residues. V was trimmed by 4 bases and J by 4 bases, leaving 9 bases between them. DNA for the CDR3: TGTGCCAGCAGCCAGGACATAAATCAGCCCCAGCATTTT. As protein: CASSQDINQPQHF.

Of note for this clone: The same CDR3 can be traced to other DNA sequences in this sample. The rearrangement joins TRBV19 to TRBJ2-5; TRBD1 or TRBD2 may be the D gene (5 bases each). V lost 6 bases, J lost 5 bases, and 7 bases lay in between. The CDR3 totals 11 residues. Germline assignment: CDR1 LNHDA and CDR2 SQIVND (reference sequence). The CDR3 spells CASRGRETQYF. The CDR3 bases are TGTGCCAGTAGGGGACGGGAGACCCAGTACTTC.

V usage is TRBV15 and J usage is TRBJ2-1; D gene uncertain. CDR1 and CDR2 from the germline V gene are LNHNV and YYDKDF (reference sequence). The CDR3 runs 14 residues. Trimming cost V 0 bases and J 4 bases, with 7 bases left between them. The CDR3 DNA is TGTGCCACCAGCAGAGAGCGGCTATACAATGAGCAGTTCTTC. Translation: CATSRERLYNEQFF.

The J gene is TRBJ1-6, the V gene TRBV28; D uncertain. V was pared by 8 bases and J by 1 base, with 15 bases between. The CDR3 runs to 16 residues. Germline loops: CDR1 MDHEN, CDR2 SYDVKM. CDR3 residues: CASREAEGSYNSPLHF. The DNA of the CDR3 is TGTGCCAGCCGGGAGGCGGAGGGATCCTATAATTCACCCCTCCACTTT.

As regards this clone: It is unclear where the CDR3 begins or ends on the DNA, so no DNA is shown, and the CDR3 is as TCRdb lists it. This rearrangement joins TRBV11-3 to TRBJ2-2; the D call TRBD2 from the table was never checked on the DNA. From its first to its last residue, the CDR3 has 20 amino acids. The germline CDR1 and CDR2 sequences are SGHNT and YENEEA. This CDR3 is CASSSPNPFGNGSRTGELFF.

J is TRBJ2-1 and V is TRBV5-1; 16 bases are shared with TRBD2. Germline trimming cut 3 bases from V and 12 bases from J; bases unmatched to any gene: 6. The CDR3 length is 15 residues. Germline V gives CDR1 SGHRS, CDR2 YFSETQ. The CDR3 region is CASSWLGLAGGGQFF. The DNA for the CDR3 is TGCGCCAGCAGCTGGCTGGGACTAGCGGGAGGGGGGCAGTTCTTC.

This clone occurred once. At the DNA level, this CDR3 is encoded by other sequences in the same sample as well. This chain connects TRBV28 to TRBJ2-3; a weak D match, TRBD2 (5 bases). The CDR3 length is 15 residues. Trimming took off 3 bases at V and 0 bases at J, with 10 bases between the two ends. CDR1 MDHEN and CDR2 SYDVKM come from the germline V gene. The CDR3 DNA follows: TGTGCCAGCAGTTTTGACCGGAGGAGCACAGATACGCAGTATTTT. Translating gives CASSFDRRSTDTQYF.

This clone was seen just once. The V gene is TRBV7-2, the J gene TRBJ2-7; the match to TRBD2 covers 9 bases. After removal of 1 base from V and 5 bases from J, the junction contained 15 bases not matched to a gene. The CDR3 has 18 residues. Germline V lookup: CDR1 SGHTA, CDR2 FQGNSA. CDR3 sequence: CASSLGFGGRALRDEQYF. CDR3 in DNA: TGTGCCAGCAGCTTAGGGTTTGGCGGGAGGGCCTTAAGGGACGAGCAGTACTTC.

The rearrangement uses TRBV4-3 and TRBJ2-1; 13 bases align to TRBD2. The V segment lost 2 bases and the J segment 10 bases; nucleotides outside the gene matches: 8. Germline-derived CDR1 and CDR2 are LGHNA and YSLEER. There are 16 residues in the CDR3. The CDR3 sequence: CASSQTGLAGLREQFF. The CDR3 DNA reads TGCGCCAGCAGCCAAACGGGACTAGCGGGACTACGGGAGCAGTTCTTC.

This sequence joins TRBV18 and TRBJ2-5; D gene ambiguous. This CDR3 spans 14 amino acids. Trimming removed 2 bases from V and 2 bases from J, with 9 bases in between. CDR1 is KGHSH and CDR2 is LQKENI in the germline V gene. CDR3 coding DNA: TGTGCCAGCTCACCAGGCAGTATTCAAGAGACCCAGTACTTC. Translation: CASSPGSIQETQYF.

This chain joins TRBV28 and TRBJ1-2; tentatively, D is TRBD1 (6 bases). The V gene lost 5 bases and the J gene lost 4 bases, with 17 bases spanning the gap. The CDR3 runs 15 residues. Germline CDR1 and CDR2: MDHEN and SYDVKM. The CDR3 loop reads CASSPGDISSYGYTF. CDR3 sequence (DNA): TGTGCCAGCAGTCCCGGGGACATATCGAGCTATGGCTACACCTTC.

The chain links TRBV5-1 to TRBJ2-1; D unresolved. Trimming removed 7 bases at V and 6 bases at J, with 11 bases between. Germline assignment: CDR1 SGHRS and CDR2 YFSETQ. The CDR3 loop spans 12 amino acids. CDR3 sequence (DNA): TGCGCCAGCTGGATTAGGTCCAATGAGCAGTTCTTC. Protein product: CASWIRSNEQFF.

The sample holds one count of this clone. This rearrangement joins TRBV30 to TRBJ1-2; D remains ambiguous. The CDR3 spans 11 residues. Per germline, CDR1 GTSNPN and CDR2 SVGIG (reference sequence). CDR3 sequence (DNA): TGTGCGGGCGGGCCCCCGGATGGCTACACCTTC. It yields the protein CAGGPPDGYTF.

A remark on this clone: Distinct nucleotide sequences in the sample also encode this CDR3. The gene calls are TRBV7-9 and TRBJ2-7; D is unclear. Trimming took 2 bases from V and 3 from J, leaving 5 bases between them. Germline CDR1 SEHNR, CDR2 FQNEAQ (reference sequence). The CDR3 extends over 12 amino acids. The CDR3 reads CASSLQDYEQYF. As DNA, the CDR3 is TGTGCCAGCAGCTTACAAGACTACGAGCAGTACTTC.

V gene TRBV28 combines with J gene TRBJ2-1, with 11 bases matching TRBD1. With V trimmed by 2 bases and J by 5 bases, 2 bases remained unmatched. The CDR3 spans 15 residues. Germline V gene sequence: CDR1 MDHEN, CDR2 SYDVKM. CDR3 amino acids: CASSLTGQGDNEQFF. CDR3 nucleotide sequence: TGTGCCAGCAGTTTAACGGGACAGGGGGACAATGAGCAGTTCTTC. The variable domain in full, with the rest retrieved from reference TRBV28 and TRBJ2-1, is DVKVTQSSRYLVKRTGEKVFLECVQDMDHENMFWYRQDPGLGLRLIYFSYDVKMKEKGDIPEGYSVSREKKERFSLILESASTNQTSMYLCASSLTGQGDNEQFFGPGTRLTVL.

The chain combines TRBV28 with TRBJ2-3; D is unresolved. The CDR3 is 15 amino acids. V was cut by 5 bases and J by 2 bases, with 14 bases left in between. The germline V gene has CDR1 MDHEN and CDR2 SYDVKM. The CDR3 loop is CASSDGGVATDTQYF. In nucleotides, the CDR3 is TGTGCCAGCAGTGACGGTGGGGTGGCCACAGATACGCAGTATTTT.

The J gene is TRBJ2-7, the V gene TRBV9; 10 nucleotides agree with TRBD1. Germline loops: CDR1 SGDLS, CDR2 YYNGEE. This CDR3 has 15 amino acids. Losses at the gene ends were 0 bases for V and 3 bases for J; bases not matched to a gene: 3. CDR3 DNA sequence: TGTGCCAGCAGCGTAGCCGGGACAGGGGTCTACGAGCAGTACTTC. Residues: CASSVAGTGVYEQYF.

The DNA of the CDR3 is TGCGCCAGCAGCCGCGCGGGGACCGGGGAGCTGTTTTTT. This encodes CASSRAGTGELFF. The V call is TRBV5-1, the J call TRBJ2-2, with a tentative D call TRBD2 (6 bases). This CDR3 has 13 amino acids. V lost 4 bases, J lost 5 bases, and 9 bases lay in between. Germline V CDR1 and CDR2: SGHRS, YFSETQ.

The chain carries TRBV29-1 and TRBJ1-1, with TRBD1 identical over 8 bases. V lost 6 bases to trimming and J lost 4 bases; unmatched junction nucleotides: 13. Looked up from germline, CDR1 is SQVTM and CDR2 is ANQGSEA. CDR3 length: 15 amino acids. CDR3 amino acids: CSVVRDRRDGTEAFF. For the CDR3, the DNA is TGCAGCGTAGTAAGGGACAGGCGGGATGGCACTGAAGCTTTCTTT.

The CDR3 here is CASGGTGGAAGYTF. The DNA of the CDR3 is TGTGCCAGCGGCGGAACAGGGGGCGCGGCCGGCTACACCTTC. The chain joins TRBV25-1 to TRBJ1-2, with 9 bases matching TRBD1. V dropped 8 bases and J dropped 8; count of bases not matched to a gene: 12. Germline CDR1 is MGHDK and CDR2 is SYGVNS. The CDR3 contains 14 residues.

V gene TRBV15 combines with J gene TRBJ1-2; the match to TRBD1 covers 9 bases. Germline values: CDR1 LNHNV, CDR2 YYDKDF (reference sequence). The CDR3 sequence is 15 residues long. With 1 base clipped from V and 4 bases from J, the junction kept 4 bases outside the gene matches. The CDR3 region has the DNA TGTGCCACCAGCAGAGGCGGGGACAGGGTCTATGGCTACACCTTC. This encodes CATSRGGDRVYGYTF.

The chain uses TRBV10-3 and TRBJ2-7; TRBD1 or TRBD2 may be the D gene (6 bases each). Germline CDR1 is ENHRY and CDR2 is SYGVKD. V lost 4 bases and J lost 2, with 15 bases in between. The CDR3 consists of 15 residues. CDR3 region: CAISARQEGAYEQYF. The DNA of the CDR3 is TGTGCCATCAGTGCTAGACAGGAGGGGGCCTACGAGCAGTACTTC.

The V call is TRBV6-6, the J call TRBJ2-5, with 7 bases that match TRBD2. V dropped 6 bases and J dropped 4; count of bases not matched to a gene: 5. The CDR3 is 13 residues long. Germline V gives CDR1 MNHNY, CDR2 SVGAGI (reference sequence). CDR3 coding DNA: TGTGCCAGCAGGGGAGCGGGATCAGAGACCCAGTACTTC. Translated, it gives CASRGAGSETQYF.